This TCR beta chain was recorded in a study of cytomegalovirus exposure and HLA in healthy donors. Across the study: An earlier analysis found fewer than 140 million unique TCR beta sequences from approximately 190 million T cells.

With 60 Vbeta and 13 Jbeta primers, the PCR was carried out. The data were produced by immunoSEQ multiplex PCR, yet TCRdb's version contains in-frame clones alone and is incomplete. Altogether about 180,000 clones are present, roughly 88% being singletons, with the ten largest covering more than 0.95%. Study observations and caveats: Most TCR beta V segments were productive about 87% or about 30% of the time in an earlier analysis. A later analysis linked a missense DCLRE1C variant to TCR beta V- and J-gene trimming. In vitro assays verified that a few CMV-associated chains recognized CMV antigens specifically.

On this clone itself: The antigen remains undetermined.

Trimming stripped 1 base from V and 2 bases from J, with 12 bases between. The CDR3 covers 15 residues. Germline assignment: CDR1 LGHNA and CDR2 YNFKEQ. The sequenced material came from PBMCs. The V and J genes are TRBV4-2 and TRBJ2-7, with D possibly being TRBD1 (5 bases). This receptor was taken from a girl aged 2-10 years in good health and CMV-seropositive. The CDR3 sequence is CASSQASTVTYEQYF. CDR3 sequence (DNA): TGTGCCAGCAGCCAAGCCTCGACAGTTACCTACGAGCAGTACTTC.